The clone carrying this T cell receptor (beta chain) was detected only once. The antigen is undetermined. The source of the sample is a study of CD8 T cells in ankylosing spondylitis. The TCR beta libraries were generated through quantitative 5'-RACE incorporating molecular barcodes. Each CDR3 protein is one row after TCRdb ran MiXCR on the 5' RACE reads. The table lists fewer than 750,000 distinct CDR3 sequences, under 20% of them singletons, with about 19% in the top ten. Study-wide points: As reported, disease-linked clones showed significant enrichment in matched ankylosing spondylitis synovial fluid. A TCR beta motif made of eight highly homologous variants seemed typical of ankylosing spondylitis blood.

The specimen sequenced was blood, either unsorted or a sorted T cell fraction (not recorded which). The sequence came from a male donor with ankylosing spondylitis.

The CDR3 loop is CASSEDQGLGGYEQYF. CDR3 in DNA: TGTGCCAGCAGTGAAGATCAGGGCCTCGGCGGTTACGAGCAGTACTTC. The V and J genes are TRBV6-1 and TRBJ2-7; possible D gene TRBD1, 5 bases. The ends were cut back, 1 base at V and 4 bases at J, with 17 bases in the middle. Per the germline V gene, CDR1 is MNHNS and CDR2 is SASEGT. CDR3 length: 16 amino acids.